These T cell receptor beta chains were read from a single sample in a study of identical twins. MiXCR, applied by TCRdb to the 5' RACE reads, yields one record per CDR3 protein. The sample includes some 320,000 distinct CDR3 sequences, over 9% of them seen just once. The sample also formed part of further work on yellow fever vaccine responses in identical twins.

Source material: CD8+ T cells sorted from blood. The origin of the receptors is a woman aged 18-29 years in good health. CDR3s include the opening cysteine and the closing phenylalanine or tryptophan. The order of the fields is clone size, D gene, V gene, J gene, CDR3 protein, CDR3 DNA. D genes are given only for firm matches. Clone size is stated in some rows and not others, as once, few, many or a class when expanded.

-,TRBD2,TRBV20-1,TRBJ2-1,CSASVAGGSYNNEQFF,TGCAGTGCTAGTGTCGCGGGGGGCTCGTACAACAATGAGCAGTTCTTC
few,-,TRBV28,TRBJ1-1,CASSLYAERINTEAFF,TGTGCCAGCAGTTTATACGCCGAAAGAATAAACACTGAAGCTTTCTTT
few,-,TRBV25-1,TRBJ2-6,CASSEVGTGANVLTF,TGTGCCAGCAGTGAGGTGGGGACCGGGGCCAACGTCCTGACTTTC
-,-,TRBV12-3/TRBV12-4,TRBJ1-6,CASSFENSPLHF,TGTGCCAGCAGTTTTGAGAATTCACCCCTCCACTTT
-,TRBD2,TRBV2,TRBJ2-1,CASSDAGTSGGNDEQFF,TGTGCCAGCAGTGATGCCGGGACTAGCGGGGGGAATGATGAGCAGTTCTTC
few,-,TRBV27,TRBJ1-1,CASSLRTIAGTEAFF,TGTGCCAGCAGTTTAAGGACTATAGCGGGAACTGAAGCTTTCTTT
few,-,TRBV7-2,TRBJ2-1,CASSLQGFEQFF,TGTGCCAGCAGCCTACAGGGTTTTGAGCAGTTCTTC
-,TRBD2,TRBV27,TRBJ2-3,CASSSGLAPSTDTQYF,TGTGCCAGCAGTTCGGGACTAGCACCCTCCACAGATACGCAGTATTTT
many,TRBD2,TRBV29-1,TRBJ2-1,CSVNSGLADNEQFF,TGCAGCGTAAATTCGGGACTAGCGGACAATGAGCAGTTCTTC
-,TRBD2,TRBV28,TRBJ2-3,CASIWTSGSTDTQYF,TGTGCCAGCATTTGGACTAGCGGAAGCACAGATACGCAGTATTTT
medium-sized,TRBD1,TRBV4-2,TRBJ2-3,CASSQDPGQGTDTQYF,TGTGCCAGCAGCCAAGATCCGGGACAGGGCACAGATACGCAGTATTTT
-,-,TRBV27,TRBJ2-7,CASKGPGGNQQYF,TGTGCCAGCAAGGGACCCGGGGGCAACCAGCAGTACTTC
few,TRBD1,TRBV7-2,TRBJ1-1,CASSPDPGGNTEAFF,TGTGCCAGCAGCCCCGACCCAGGGGGCAACACTGAAGCTTTCTTT
few,TRBD1,TRBV6-1,TRBJ2-5,CASSPFPGQGAQETQYF,TGTGCCAGCAGTCCTTTCCCGGGACAGGGGGCCCAAGAGACCCAGTACTTC
-,-,TRBV12-3/TRBV12-4,TRBJ2-7,CASSPSHAEQYF,TGTGCCAGCAGTCCCAGCCACGCCGAGCAGTACTTC
-,-,TRBV6-2/TRBV6-3,TRBJ2-3,CASGRADTQYF,TGTGCCAGCGGACGCGCAGATACGCAGTATTTT
-,-,TRBV2,TRBJ2-4,CASSTPGPTISLKNIQYF,TGTGCCAGCAGTACTCCCGGCCCCACCATTAGTCTTAAAAACATTCAGTACTTC
many,TRBD1,TRBV4-1,TRBJ1-1,CASSGGQGGAEAFF,TGCGCCAGCAGCGGAGGACAGGGAGGCGCTGAAGCTTTCTTT
few,-,TRBV6-1,TRBJ1-2,CASSEAWTEDYGYTF,TGTGCCAGCAGTGAAGCATGGACGGAGGACTATGGCTACACCTTC
-,-,TRBV7-9,TRBJ2-1,CASIYTGSLHNEQFF,TGTGCCAGCATCTACACAGGTAGCCTGCACAATGAGCAGTTCTTC
few,-,TRBV5-5,TRBJ2-7,CASSPPGAVHEQYF,TGTGCCAGCAGCCCTCCGGGAGCCGTCCACGAGCAGTACTTC
-,-,TRBV27,TRBJ2-7,CASSFSRSDEQYF,TGTGCCAGCAGTTTCTCCAGGTCCGACGAGCAGTACTTC
-,-,TRBV27,TRBJ2-1,CASSPGDVSNEQFF,TGTGCCAGCAGTCCGGGGGATGTCAGCAATGAGCAGTTCTTC
few,TRBD1,TRBV4-1,TRBJ2-1,CASSQSATGTGYEQFF,TGCGCCAGCAGCCAATCCGCGACCGGGACAGGGTATGAGCAGTTCTTC
-,-,TRBV12-3/TRBV12-4,TRBJ2-6,CASSLERSWGSGANVLTF,TGTGCCAGCAGTTTGGAGAGGAGCTGGGGGTCTGGGGCCAACGTCCTGACTTTC
few,-,TRBV27,TRBJ1-2,CASSLSPPGVGYTF,TGTGCCAGCAGTTTAAGTCCGCCGGGGGTTGGCTACACCTTC